This T cell receptor (beta chain) stems from a study of early T cells in non-severe SARS-CoV-2 infection. TCRdb ran MiXCR on the 5' RACE reads and lists one entry per CDR3 protein. The sample holds about 36,000 distinct CDR3 sequences, less than 7% seen once. The sample in question was whole blood, obtained at baseline. This sequence was found in an adult who was a healthcare worker with PCR-confirmed SARS-CoV-2 infection or an uninfected control (not recorded which).

CDR3 in DNA: TGCGCCAGCAGCCCGTTGACTACCTCCACAGATACGCAGTATTTT. Its translation: CASSPLTTSTDTQYF. The chain uses TRBV5-1 and TRBJ2-3; D might be TRBD2 (5 bases). Germline V CDR1 and CDR2: SGHRS, YFSETQ. CDR3 size: 15 residues. Trimming cost V 4 bases and J 2 bases, with 14 bases left between them.